The entry below describes one T cell receptor beta chain. Germline V gene lookup returns CDR1 SNHLY and CDR2 FYNNEI. V gave up 3 bases and J gave up 0 bases, with 8 bases separating them. The CDR3 has 14 residues. This sample was included in a study of blood T cell repertoires in COVID-19. Measured with immunoSEQ multiplex PCR; TCRdb has only the in-frame clones, and not every one. This repertoire shows about 100,000 clones, under 90% found once; its top ten account for 1.5%. The TCR originated in a human donor with active COVID-19. The donor label of this sample is uncertain. The specimen sequenced was peripheral blood. The chain couples TRBV2 to TRBJ1-2; D ambiguous. The CDR3 nucleotides read TGTGCCAGCAGTGAGAGGCCGACTAACTATGGCTACACCTTC. This sequence encodes CASSERPTNYGYTF.